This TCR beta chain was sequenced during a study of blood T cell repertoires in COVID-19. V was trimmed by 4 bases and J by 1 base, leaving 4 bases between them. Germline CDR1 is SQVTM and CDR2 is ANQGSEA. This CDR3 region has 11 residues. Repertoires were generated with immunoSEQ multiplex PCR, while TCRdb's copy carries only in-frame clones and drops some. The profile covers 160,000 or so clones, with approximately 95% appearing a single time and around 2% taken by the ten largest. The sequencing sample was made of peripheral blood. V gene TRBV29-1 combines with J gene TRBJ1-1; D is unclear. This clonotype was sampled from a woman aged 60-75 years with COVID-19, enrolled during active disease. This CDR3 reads CSVVGNTEAFF. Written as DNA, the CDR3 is TGCAGCGTTGTCGGGAACACTGAAGCTTTCTTT.